This T cell receptor (beta chain) was profiled in a study of blood T cell repertoires in COVID-19. Clones were sequenced by immunoSEQ multiplex PCR, and TCRdb holds only the in-frame ones, with some missing. The sample shows around 25,000 clones, over 75% of them seen only once. This clonotype originated in a woman aged 45-59 years with active COVID-19. Sequencing was performed on peripheral blood.

For the CDR3, the DNA is TGTGCCAGCAGCCTCTCCGACACCGGGGAGCTGTTTTTT. Residues: CASSLSDTGELFF. The V gene is TRBV7-9, the J gene TRBJ2-2; D gene unclear. The CDR3 totals 13 residues. V was trimmed by 5 bases and J by 3 bases, leaving 7 bases between them. Germline-derived CDR1 and CDR2 are SEHNR and FQNEAQ (reference sequence).